A single sample gave rise to the 3 T cell receptor beta chains below, sequenced in a study of T cells after yellow fever vaccination. TCRdb re-called the 5' RACE reads through MiXCR, storing one row per CDR3 protein. The repertoire holds 150,000 to 200,000 distinct CDR3 sequences, about 11% seen once, with about 40% in the top ten. This specimen consisted of CD8+ T cells sorted from PBMCs, obtained 15 days after the yellow fever booster vaccination. These receptors were obtained from a man aged 18-30 years who received the YFV17D yellow fever vaccine.

The genes are TRBV6-2 or TRBV6-3 and TRBJ2-1; no reliable D call. The germline CDR1 and CDR2 sequences are MNHEY and SVGEGT. V was trimmed by 0 bases and J by 8 bases, leaving 8 bases between them. CDR3 size: 13 residues. CDR3: CASSYSRFDEQFF. The CDR3 nucleotides are TGTGCCAGCAGTTACTCGAGGTTCGATGAGCAGTTCTTC.

This clonotype occurred a few times. The chain uses TRBV9 and TRBJ2-1, with TRBD1 identical over 8 bases. From germline, CDR1 is SGDLS and CDR2 YYNGEE. V was pared by 4 bases and J by 4 bases, with 4 bases of the junction left unmatched. This CDR3 has 14 residues. The CDR3 region has the DNA TGTGCCAGCAGCCTCGGGACAGGTTACAATGAGCAGTTCTTC. It yields the protein CASSLGTGYNEQFF.

This clonotype was seen ten or more times. The chain carries TRBV12-3 or TRBV12-4 and TRBJ2-5, with a tentative D call TRBD2 (6 bases). CDR3 length equals 12 residues. Trimming pared 10 bases from V and 5 bases from J, leaving 14 bases between. The chain's CDR3 is CAIRYREETQYF. CDR3 DNA sequence: TGTGCCATACGATACCGGGAGGAGACCCAGTACTTC.